This T cell receptor beta chain came from a study of cytomegalovirus exposure and HLA in healthy donors. Study findings and constraints: The dataset shows that most TCR sequences were rare, while some public TCRs occurred in many donors.

60 Vbeta and 13 Jbeta primers were used in PCR. Data came from immunoSEQ multiplex PCR; TCRdb stores just in-frame clones and leaves some out. In all, the sample yields tens of thousands of clones. As for this clone: What it binds is not known.

The V end was cut by 4 bases, the J end by 3 bases, with 10 bases between. In germline, CDR1 is SGHDT, CDR2 YYEEEE. The length of the CDR3 is 14 residues. Sequencing was carried out using PBMCs. V is TRBV5-6 and J is TRBJ1-4; D may be TRBD1 (6 bases). The receptor was isolated from a man aged 25 to 40 in good health and CMV-seropositive. The CDR3 loop is CASSHGQPNEKLFF. CDR3 DNA: TGTGCCAGCAGCCACGGACAGCCTAATGAAAAACTGTTTTTT.